A single sample is the source of the 12 T cell receptor beta chains below, sequenced in a study of T-cell reconstitution after alpha-beta-depleted transplantation in children (dated by TCRdb to the mid-2010s). The method was PCR. This sample was sequenced with an Illumina HiSeq 2500. TCR libraries were prepared with molecular barcoding, using unique molecular identifiers to normalize TCRbeta repertoire quantification. Clones were called with MiXCR by TCRdb after fastp trimmed the public reads at Q25, and only in-frame beta chains were retained. CDR3 protein duplicates are merged, each entry listing the most common genes and DNA. Recorded for this sample are about 77,000 distinct CDR3 sequences; 15% to 20% of them occurred a single time. Approximately 51% of the sample is in the top ten clones. The intended sense of this specimen's treatment or condition label: allogeneic hematopoietic cell transplantation with graft depleted of TCRalphabeta T cells and CD19 B cells.

The specimen comprised PBMCs, mostly from graft donor cells, sampled 360 days after TCRalphabeta/CD19-depleted stem cell transplant. These receptors were collected from a male patient under 10 years old who had a stem cell transplant for acute lymphoblastic leukemia, so the T cells may come from the graft donor.

In this sample, this clonotype turned up many times. This chain uses TRBV4-1 with TRBJ2-7; 7 bases are a match to TRBD1. The CDR3 totals 15 residues. V shed 4 bases and J 1 base; nucleotides not matched to a gene: 7. Germline assignment: CDR1 MGHRA and CDR2 YSYEKL. CDR3 DNA: TGCGCCAGCAGCCCTGGTACAGGGGCGTCCTACGAGCAGTACTTC. Translating gives CASSPGTGASYEQYF.

The rearrangement uses TRBV29-1 and TRBJ2-7; D gene unclear. Trimming cost V 4 bases and J 4 bases, with 8 bases left between them. Germline-derived CDR1 and CDR2 are SQVTM and ANQGSEA. This CDR3 is 11 amino acids long. The CDR3 sequence is CSVAFPYEQYF. The CDR3, as DNA: TGCAGCGTTGCTTTTCCGTACGAGCAGTACTTC.

This clonotype has only a few counts. The CDR3 loop reads CASSPSMNTEAFF. In DNA, the CDR3 is TGTGCCAGCAGCCCATCCATGAACACTGAAGCTTTCTTT. The chain is built from TRBV14 and TRBJ1-1, with D hard to call. The CDR3 contains 13 residues. The V end lost 4 bases, the J end lost 0 bases, and 6 bases lay between the germline ends. The germline gives CDR1 SGHDN, CDR2 FVKESK.

This clonotype was seen only a few times. This chain uses TRBV6-5 with TRBJ2-3; perhaps TRBD1 as D (6 bases). The CDR3 covers 19 residues. Per germline, CDR1 MNHEY and CDR2 SVGAGI. Trimming took off 0 bases at V and 1 base at J, with 20 bases between the two ends. Written as DNA, the CDR3 is TGTGCCAGCAGTTACTCGGGCCCATTCAGGGGATCTGGCACAGATACGCAGTATTTT. It encodes CASSYSGPFRGSGTDTQYF.

This clonotype was observed at least ten times. This chain uses TRBV20-1 with TRBJ2-1, with TRBD2 identical over 8 bases. CDR3 length: 16 residues. Per the germline V gene, CDR1 is DFQATT and CDR2 is SNEGSKA (reference sequence). Trimming removed 1 base from V and 1 base from J; junction bases left unmatched: 6. CDR3: CSARVKRERSYNEQFF. The CDR3 nucleotides are TGCAGTGCTAGAGTTAAGCGGGAGCGTTCCTACAATGAGCAGTTCTTC.

This clonotype appeared many times. The V and J genes are TRBV5-1 and TRBJ2-3; D is perhaps TRBD1 or TRBD2 (5 bases each). Germline assignment: CDR1 SGHRS and CDR2 YFSETQ. Trimming removed 2 bases from V and 6 bases from J, with 25 bases in between. This CDR3 has 18 amino acids. This CDR3 is CASSLGPRVGITLDTQYF. DNA of the CDR3: TGCGCCAGCAGCTTAGGGCCCAGGGTCGGGATTACGCTGGATACGCAGTATTTT.

The chain uses TRBV10-3 and TRBJ2-5; D is unresolved. This CDR3 spans 11 amino acids. Trimming cost V 3 bases and J 4 bases, with 3 bases left between them. Germline CDR1 reads ENHRY; CDR2 reads SYGVKD. Here the CDR3 DNA reads TGTGCCATCAGTGAAAGAGAGACCCAGTACTTC. As protein: CAISERETQYF.

This clonotype was seen many times. The genes are TRBV4-1 and TRBJ1-1, with a tentative D call TRBD1 (5 bases). V lost 4 bases, J lost 14 bases, and 35 bases lay in between. Germline V gene data show CDR1 as MGHRA and CDR2 as YSYEKL. This CDR3 is 18 amino acids long. This CDR3 is CASSPRQSSPTRGSLAFF. The CDR3 DNA reads as TGCGCCAGCAGCCCTCGACAGTCCTCCCCGACGAGGGGTTCTCTTGCCTTCTTT.

This clonotype has only a few counts. The rearrangement links TRBV29-1 to TRBJ1-1, with D uncertain. CDR3 length: 11 residues. Per germline, CDR1 SQVTM and CDR2 ANQGSEA. The V gene lost 4 bases and the J gene lost 5 bases, with 8 bases spanning the gap. CDR3 coding DNA: TGCAGCGTTGTGAGGAAGACTGAAGCTTTCTTT. The encoded protein is CSVVRKTEAFF.

This clonotype appeared a few times. The rearrangement uses TRBV5-1 and TRBJ2-3, with 9 bases lining up with TRBD2. Germline CDR1 is SGHRS and CDR2 is YFSETQ. The CDR3 runs to 16 residues. V gave up 3 bases and J gave up 2 bases; unmatched junction bases: 7. CDR3 region: CASSWGAGGPTDTQYF. The CDR3 DNA reads as TGCGCCAGCAGCTGGGGAGCGGGAGGCCCCACAGATACGCAGTATTTT.

A note on this clonotype: A read error is possible here, since a much larger clone lies one base away. The chain links TRBV20-1 to TRBJ1-6, with 7 positions matching TRBD1. In germline, CDR1 is DFQATT, CDR2 SNEGSKA (reference sequence). This CDR3 region has 14 residues. Germline trimming cut 5 bases from V and 3 bases from J; bases unmatched to any gene: 4. CDR3 region: CSASRDSYNSPLHF. In nucleotides, the CDR3 is TGCAGTGCTTCCCGGGACAGCTATAATTCACCCCTCCACTTT.

This clonotype has at least ten counts. The chain employs TRBV9 and TRBJ2-2; the D is unclear. V lost 3 bases to trimming and J lost 5 bases, with 8 bases between them. This CDR3 region has 13 residues. CDR1 and CDR2 from the germline V gene are SGDLS and YYNGEE. The CDR3 is CASSAGRTGELFF. The CDR3 DNA sequence: TGTGCCAGCAGCGCCGGTAGGACCGGGGAGCTGTTTTTT.